The 32 T cell receptor beta chains below were found in one sample sequenced in a study of blood T cell repertoires in COVID-19. Some clones are missing from TCRdb's copy, which holds only in-frame ones; the method was immunoSEQ multiplex PCR. Among more than 45,000 clones listed, less than 90% were seen once. Sequenced sample: peripheral blood. These receptors all come from a human donor in a cohort sampled during active COVID-19.

This sequence joins TRBV30 and TRBJ1-1; TRBD1 agrees at 8 bases. The CDR3 sequence is 12 residues long. The ends lost 2 bases at V and 7 bases at J; junction bases unmatched: 3. Germline CDR1 is GTSNPN and CDR2 is SVGIG (reference sequence). DNA for the CDR3: TGTGCCTGGAGTCCCGGACAGGGTGAAGCTTTCTTT. It specifies CAWSPGQGEAFF. Complete variable domain (other parts from reference TRBV30 and TRBJ1-1): SQTIHQWPATLVQPVGSPLSLECTVEGTSNPNLYWYRQAAGRGLQLLFYSVGIGQISSEVPQNLSASRPQDRQFILSSKKLLLSDSGFYLCAWSPGQGEAFFGQGTRLTVV.

The chain couples TRBV28 to TRBJ2-7, with D maybe TRBD1 (5 bases). V dropped 7 bases and J dropped 5 bases, with 15 bases sitting between them. This CDR3 is built from 13 residues. Germline V gene data show CDR1 as MDHEN and CDR2 as SYDVKM. As DNA, the CDR3 is TGTGCCAGCACGAGCAGGGTGGGTCACGAGCAGTACTTC. Translated: CASTSRVGHEQYF. Combining the CDR3 with reference TRBV28 and TRBJ2-7 gives the whole variable domain DVKVTQSSRYLVKRTGEKVFLECVQDMDHENMFWYRQDPGLGLRLIYFSYDVKMKEKGDIPEGYSVSREKKERFSLILESASTNQTSMYLCASTSRVGHEQYFGPGTRLTVT.

The chain carries TRBV15 and TRBJ2-3; D gene uncertain. This CDR3 region has 13 residues. Germline CDR1 reads LNHNV; CDR2 reads YYDKDF (reference sequence). Trimming shortened V by 1 base and J by 1 base, and 3 bases separated the two germline ends. The CDR3 reads CATSRVGTDTQYF. The DNA for the CDR3 is TGTGCCACCAGCAGAGTAGGCACAGATACGCAGTATTTT.

The J gene is TRBJ2-7, the V gene TRBV11-2; D ambiguous. The CDR3 is made up of 16 amino acids. Between the trimmed V and J ends, which lost 5 bases and 4 bases, there was a span of 21 bases. CDR1 SGHAT and CDR2 FQNNGV come from the germline V gene. CDR3 sequence (DNA): TGTGCCAGCAGCAAACCCTCACTGCCCTACCCTTACGAGCAGTACGTC. Amino acids: CASSKPSLPYPYEQYV.

This clone was counted once. The rearrangement links TRBV2 to TRBJ1-1; D may be TRBD1 (6 bases). CDR1 is SNHLY and CDR2 is FYNNEI in the germline V gene. The V end lost 3 bases, the J end lost 0 bases, and 17 bases lay between the germline ends. The CDR3 runs to 17 residues. CDR3 protein: CASSDLPGQGLNTEAFF. DNA for the CDR3: TGTGCCAGCAGTGATCTACCGGGGCAGGGGTTGAACACTGAAGCTTTCTTT.

This sequence joins TRBV19 and TRBJ2-1; the match to TRBD2 covers 9 bases. J was trimmed by 4 bases and V by 10 bases; bases with no gene match: 14. CDR3 size: 16 residues. CDR1 and CDR2 from the germline V gene are LNHDA and SQIVND (reference sequence). The CDR3 bases are TGTGCCACGTCAGCGGGGGGCTCCTGGGGATACAATGAGCAGTTCTTC. Protein: CATSAGGSWGYNEQFF.

V and J are TRBV11-1 and TRBJ2-5; no clear D gene. Germline lookup yields CDR1 SGHAT and CDR2 FQDESV (reference sequence). This CDR3 spans 11 amino acids. V was trimmed by 4 bases and J by 2 bases, leaving 2 bases between them. DNA for the CDR3: TGTGCCAGCAGCTCGCAAGAGACCCAGTACTTC. Its translation is CASSSQETQYF.

To note about this clone: Other nucleotide sequences from this sample produce the same CDR3. CDR3 protein: CASRPTGTSNQPQHF. The CDR3 region has the DNA TGTGCCAGTAGGCCCACAGGGACTAGCAATCAGCCCCAGCATTTT. The chain employs TRBV19 and TRBJ1-5; TRBD1 is a possible D gene (6 bases). CDR1 and CDR2 (germline): LNHDA, SQIVND (reference sequence). The CDR3 totals 15 residues. Trimming cost V 6 bases and J 0 bases, with 12 bases left between them.

The chain employs TRBV18 and TRBJ1-2, with 8 bases aligning to TRBD1. CDR1 KGHSH and CDR2 LQKENI come from the germline V gene. J gave up 8 bases and V 6 bases, and 8 bases lay outside the gene matches. The length of the CDR3 is 13 residues. The CDR3 sequence: CASSETGVFGYTF. CDR3 coding DNA: TGTGCCAGCTCGGAGACAGGGGTGTTCGGCTACACCTTC.

The chain is built from TRBV28 and TRBJ1-5; D is unresolved. Deletions cut 4 bases from V and 2 bases from J, with 9 bases between. CDR1 is MDHEN and CDR2 is SYDVKM in the germline V gene. This CDR3 has 14 residues. The CDR3 here is CASSSLPGNQPQHF. The CDR3 region has the DNA TGTGCCAGCAGTTCCCTACCTGGCAATCAGCCCCAGCATTTT.

V is TRBV5-6 and J is TRBJ1-5, with 9 bases that match TRBD1. Germline V gene data show CDR1 as SGHDT and CDR2 as YYEEEE. The CDR3 covers 16 residues. V gave up 0 bases and J gave up 7 bases; unmatched junction bases: 8. Written as DNA, the CDR3 is TGTGCCAGCAGCTTGGCGGTGGACAGGGGAGGACAGCCCCAGCATTTT. Amino acids: CASSLAVDRGGQPQHF. Complete variable domain (other parts from reference TRBV5-6 and TRBJ1-5): DAGVTQSPTHLIKTRGQQVTLRCSPKSGHDTVSWYQQALGQGPQFIFQYYEEEERQRGNFPDRFSGHQFPNYSSELNVNALLLGDSALYLCASSLAVDRGGQPQHFGDGTRLSIL.

This clone has only one observation. The rearrangement joins TRBV5-1 to TRBJ2-2; D is perhaps TRBD2 (6 bases). The CDR3 has 14 amino acids. Trimming cost V 7 bases and J 3 bases, with 13 bases left between them. Germline loops: CDR1 SGHRS, CDR2 YFSETQ. CDR3 amino acids: CASSGRGDTGELFF. The CDR3 nucleotides are TGCGCCAGCTCCGGGAGAGGGGACACCGGGGAGCTGTTTTTT.

Only a few counts were recorded for this clone. V gene TRBV28 combines with J gene TRBJ2-3, with TRBD1 identical over 9 bases. The CDR3 has 16 amino acids. Germline-derived CDR1 and CDR2 are MDHEN and SYDVKM. J lost 3 bases, V lost 5 bases, and 9 bases had no gene match. The CDR3 coding sequence is TGTGCCAGCAGTCCACAACAGGGGGCGAGTACAGATACGCAGTATTTT. Its translation is CASSPQQGASTDTQYF.

The rearrangement links TRBV3-1 (or the pseudogene TRBV3-2) to TRBJ2-5, with 11 bases fitting TRBD1. With 4 bases clipped from V and 3 bases from J, the junction kept 4 bases outside the gene matches. The CDR3 spans 15 residues. Germline V CDR1 and CDR2: LGHDT, YNNKEL (reference sequence). The DNA for the CDR3 is TGTGCCAGCAGCCCCGGGACAGGGGGAGAAGAGACCCAGTACTTC. This sequence encodes CASSPGTGGEETQYF.

The CDR3 is CASSIGQVVNTEAFF. CDR3 DNA: TGTGCCAGTAGTATAGGACAGGTGGTGAACACTGAAGCTTTCTTT. The genes are TRBV19 and TRBJ1-1; possibly TRBD1 for D (6 bases). The germline gives CDR1 LNHDA, CDR2 SQIVND (reference sequence). This CDR3 region has 15 residues. Trimming removed 1 base from V and 0 bases from J, with 9 bases in between. The full variable domain, completed using reference TRBV19 and TRBJ1-1, is DGGITQSPKYLFRKEGQNVTLSCEQNLNHDAMYWYRQDPGQGLRLIYYSQIVNDFQKGDIAEGYSVSREKKESFPLTVTSAQKNPTAFYLCASSIGQVVNTEAFFGQGTRLTVV.

The rearrangement links TRBV7-9 to TRBJ1-1, with D perhaps TRBD1 (6 bases). V dropped 5 bases and J dropped 6 bases, with 10 bases sitting between them. In germline, CDR1 is SEHNR, CDR2 FQNEAQ (reference sequence). There are 12 residues in the CDR3. CDR3 sequence: CASSPEGAEAFF. The CDR3 DNA follows: TGTGCCAGCAGCCCCGAGGGGGCTGAAGCTTTCTTT.

This clone is a singleton in its sample. The chain's CDR3 is CSVSFAANEKLFF. The CDR3 bases are TGCAGCGTTTCATTTGCGGCTAATGAAAAACTGTTTTTT. The chain uses TRBV29-1 and TRBJ1-4; D unresolved. Trimming pared 5 bases from V and 3 bases from J, leaving 10 bases between. Germline V CDR1 and CDR2: SQVTM, ANQGSEA. This CDR3 has 13 amino acids.

This clone was picked up a small number of times. V and J are TRBV6-6 and TRBJ2-5; 8 nucleotides line up with TRBD2. The CDR3 loop spans 16 amino acids. In germline, CDR1 is MNHNY, CDR2 SVGAGI (reference sequence). Trimming at V came to 5 bases and at J to 4 bases, leaving 12 bases not matched to a gene. The CDR3 reads CASSPRGAGERETQYF. The CDR3 DNA reads TGTGCCAGCAGTCCCCGGGGAGCGGGGGAAAGAGAGACCCAGTACTTC.

The chain combines TRBV5-6 with TRBJ1-1, with TRBD1 identical over 10 bases. This CDR3 spans 12 amino acids. J gave up 12 bases and V 4 bases, and 6 bases lay outside the gene matches. Germline CDR1 is SGHDT and CDR2 is YYEEEE. The CDR3 here is CASSPGTGATFF. The CDR3 nucleotides are TGTGCCAGCAGCCCCGGGACAGGGGCGACTTTCTTT.

The gene calls are TRBV9 and TRBJ2-3, with TRBD1 matching over 9 bases. The CDR3 has 15 amino acids. Germline CDR1 and CDR2: SGDLS and YYNGEE. The J segment lost 2 bases and the V segment lost 5 bases, leaving 6 bases of the junction unmatched. The CDR3 nucleotides are TGTGCCAGCAGGGAGGGACAGGGAAACACAGATACGCAGTATTTT. Residues: CASREGQGNTDTQYF.

V usage is TRBV19 and J usage is TRBJ2-7; 7 bases align to TRBD1. The CDR3 length is 15 residues. The V segment lost 4 bases and the J segment 2 bases; nucleotides outside the gene matches: 8. Germline V lookup: CDR1 LNHDA, CDR2 SQIVND (reference sequence). CDR3 loop: CASSSPTGTTYEQYF. The CDR3 DNA reads as TGTGCCAGTAGTAGCCCGACAGGGACAACCTACGAGCAGTACTTC.

V is TRBV5-1 and J is TRBJ2-5; 8 nucleotides agree with TRBD1. CDR3 size: 15 residues. CDR1 SGHRS and CDR2 YFSETQ come from the germline V gene. The V segment lost 6 bases and the J segment 6 bases; nucleotides outside the gene matches: 13. The CDR3 nucleotides read TGCGCCAGCAACCAAGGACAGGGTGGGGGGAAGACCCAGTACTTC. Encoded protein: CASNQGQGGGKTQYF.

V is TRBV12-5 and J is TRBJ2-2; TRBD2 matches 9 bases. This CDR3 has 16 amino acids. J gave up 2 bases and V 0 bases, and 1 base lay outside the gene matches. Per germline, CDR1 LGHNT and CDR2 FRNRAP. The CDR3: CASGLVAGGNTGELFF. CDR3 in DNA: TGTGCTAGTGGTTTGGTAGCGGGGGGAAACACCGGGGAGCTGTTTTTT.

The chain is built from TRBV29-1 and TRBJ1-3; the D gene is possibly TRBD1 (5 bases). Germline V gives CDR1 SQVTM, CDR2 ANQGSEA. CDR3 size: 14 residues. Trimming took off 3 bases at V and 0 bases at J, with 9 bases between the two ends. CDR3 loop: CSVDAGFSGNTIYF. The DNA of the CDR3 is TGCAGCGTTGATGCAGGGTTCTCTGGAAACACCATATATTTT.

This clone came up once. This chain links TRBV7-8 with TRBJ2-2, with D tentatively TRBD1 (5 bases). Germline V gene lookup returns CDR1 SGHVS and CDR2 FQNEAQ. Trimming took off 1 base at V and 5 bases at J, with 8 bases between the two ends. This CDR3 spans 14 amino acids. CDR3: CASSLGQITGELFF. The CDR3 nucleotides read TGTGCCAGCAGCTTAGGACAGATAACCGGGGAGCTGTTTTTT.

The chain employs TRBV5-8 and TRBJ2-7, with TRBD1 matching over 10 bases. CDR3 size: 14 residues. V lost 4 bases and J lost 1; bases outside the gene matches: 2. Germline lookup yields CDR1 SGHTS and CDR2 YDEGEE. Here the CDR3 reads CASSLDRGSYEQYF. CDR3 nucleotide sequence: TGTGCCAGCAGCCTGGACAGGGGGTCCTACGAGCAGTACTTC.

In this sample, this clone turned up once. The CDR3 loop is CASSLVGERNTIYF. The CDR3 DNA reads as TGCGCCAGCAGCTTGGTCGGAGAGAGAAACACCATATATTTT. The chain carries TRBV5-1 and TRBJ1-3; no firm D call. Trimming took 0 bases from V and 5 from J, leaving 9 bases between them. Looked up from germline, CDR1 is SGHRS and CDR2 is YFSETQ. The CDR3 totals 14 residues.

The CDR3 DNA is TGCGCCAGCAGCCCGGACATCGATACGCAGTATTTT. Protein product: CASSPDIDTQYF. The chain employs TRBV5-1 and TRBJ2-3, with TRBD1 as a possible D gene (5 bases). CDR3 length: 12 residues. The germline CDR1 and CDR2 sequences are SGHRS and YFSETQ. Deletions cut 4 bases from V and 6 bases from J, with 9 bases between.

The genes are TRBV18 and TRBJ1-3; possibly TRBD1 for D (5 bases). Per germline, CDR1 KGHSH and CDR2 LQKENI. The CDR3 loop spans 17 amino acids. The V end lost 1 base, the J end lost 0 bases, and 13 bases lay between the germline ends. The CDR3 coding sequence is TGTGCCAGCTCACCACACCCTCCAGGGCGCTCTGGAAACACCATATATTTT. Protein sequence: CASSPHPPGRSGNTIYF.

The chain carries TRBV29-1 and TRBJ2-2, with TRBD1 identical over 7 bases. CDR3 length: 11 amino acids. Looked up from germline, CDR1 is SQVTM and CDR2 is ANQGSEA. The V and J ends lost 5 bases and 9 bases, in that order; junction bases with no gene match: 3. DNA for the CDR3: TGCAGCGTTAACAGGGGCCGGGAGCTGTTTTTT. Protein product: CSVNRGRELFF.

The chain is built from TRBV6-6 and TRBJ1-2; D ambiguous. The CDR3 loop spans 11 amino acids. Deletions cut 11 bases from V and 4 bases from J, with 11 bases between. Per germline, CDR1 MNHNY and CDR2 SVGAGI (reference sequence). The CDR3 reads CAGSGLYGYTF. CDR3 coding DNA: TGTGCCGGTTCCGGACTCTATGGCTACACCTTC.

The J gene is TRBJ2-4, the V gene TRBV3-1 (or the pseudogene TRBV3-2); the match to TRBD2 covers 7 bases. Germline CDR1 and CDR2: LGHDT and YNNKEL (reference sequence). Trimming at V came to 4 bases and at J to 0 bases, leaving 9 bases not matched to a gene. CDR3 length: 17 residues. The CDR3 DNA reads as TGTGCCAGCAGCCGCCTGGGGGGGTTCGGAGCCAAAAACATTCAGTACTTC. Amino acids: CASSRLGGFGAKNIQYF.